This TCR beta chain was retrieved from a study of blood T cell repertoires in COVID-19. Study in general: Before being deemed recovered, Cohort 3 donors had two negative PCRs, clearance, or symptom resolution.

Measured with immunoSEQ multiplex PCR; TCRdb has only the in-frame clones, and not every one. The table has hundreds of thousands of clones, approximately 90% seen once. Looked up from germline, CDR1 is LNHNV and CDR2 is YYDKDF (reference sequence). With 3 bases removed from V and 2 bases from J, the gap between germline ends came to 10 bases. CDR3 size: 14 residues. This receptor was obtained from a woman aged 55 to 70 in a cohort exposed to, infected with or recovered from COVID-19 (not recorded which). J is TRBJ2-5 and V is TRBV15, with D perhaps matching TRBD1 (6 bases). The sample consisted of PBMCs or T cells enriched from blood (not recorded which). The CDR3 nucleotides read TGTGCCACCAGCAGGCCCGGACAGCAAGAGACCCAGTACTTC. Translated: CATSRPGQQETQYF.